The 18 T cell receptor beta chains reported below all come from one sample, sequenced in a study of tumor-infiltrating lymphocytes in primary liver carcinoma. Unsorted bulk tissue (roughly 20-31 mg) underwent RNA and DNA co-extraction. Synthesis of TCR beta cDNA was carried out from 500 ng total RNA with a constant-region primer. Library construction for TCR beta comprised three nested multiplex PCR rounds performed with slightly modified ARM-PCR. The first two PCR rounds used TRBV1-TRBV30 forward primers with a C-beta reverse primer, roughly 10 cycles each. TCRdb reprocessed the multiplex PCR reads via MiXCR and lists one record per CDR3 protein. Here the sample spans 100,000 to 150,000 distinct CDR3 sequences, around 64% being singletons. Specimen: liver tumor tissue from sampling region 3. The subset is: tumor region T3, left-lateral pole. Source of these receptors: a woman in her fifties or sixties with primary liver carcinoma and hepatitis B virus infection.

This clonotype was detected many times. The chain carries TRBV29-1 and TRBJ2-4; the D call may be TRBD1 or TRBD2 (5 bases each). The CDR3 loop spans 13 amino acids. From germline, CDR1 is SQVTM and CDR2 ANQGSEA. Trimming pared 2 bases from V and 6 bases from J, leaving 11 bases between. Written as DNA, the CDR3 is TGCAGCGTTGAACACGGGGCCCGAAACATTCAGTACTTC. Translation gives CSVEHGARNIQYF.

Points on this clonotype: The CDR3 does not end in the conserved phenylalanine or tryptophan, so this is likely a read error. V usage is TRBV5-1 and J usage is TRBJ2-3; 10 bases are shared with TRBD2. Germline V gene data show CDR1 as SGHRS and CDR2 as YFSETQ. The CDR3 is 12 residues long. Trimming cost V 3 bases and J 11 bases; bases outside gene matches: 3. CDR3 protein: CASSSLAGEQYY. For the CDR3, the DNA is TGCGCCAGCAGCTCCCTAGCGGGAGAGCAGTATTAC.

About this clonotype itself: A read error may be the cause here, since a much bigger clone is one base away. The V gene is TRBV29-1, the J gene TRBJ1-4; 7 positions agree with TRBD1. The V gene end was trimmed by 5 bases and the J gene end by 6 bases; junction bases not matched to a gene: 6. CDR3 length: 13 residues. CDR1 is SQVTM and CDR2 is ANQGSEA in the germline V gene. CDR3 residues: CSVSSGGDEKLFF. CDR3 sequence (DNA): TGCAGCGTTAGCTCAGGGGGAGATGAAAAACTGTTTTTT.

This chain joins TRBV11-2 and TRBJ2-3, with a weak D call TRBD2 (6 bases). The CDR3 is 14 amino acids. The germline gives CDR1 SGHAT, CDR2 FQNNGV. The germline V and J ends were trimmed by 10 bases and 2 bases, with 16 bases remaining between them. The CDR3 sequence: CATSPGLHTDTQYF. In DNA, the CDR3 is TGTGCCACTAGCCCCGGACTACACACAGATACGCAGTATTTT.

Only one count was recorded for this clonotype. The chain employs TRBV5-1 and TRBJ2-3; D gene ambiguous. The V end lost 2 bases, the J end lost 0 bases, and 10 bases lay between the germline ends. The CDR3 runs to 15 residues. Germline V gene sequence: CDR1 SGHRS, CDR2 YFSETQ. CDR3 in amino acids: CASSLSSSSTDTQYF. CDR3 nucleotides: TGCGCCAGCAGCTTATCTAGTTCTAGCACAGATACGCAGTATTTT. The whole variable domain, filled in from reference TRBV5-1 and TRBJ2-3, reads KAGVTQTPRYLIKTRGQQVTLSCSPISGHRSVSWYQQTPGQGLQFLFEYFSETQRNKGNFPGRFSGRQFSNSRSEMNVSTLELGDSALYLCASSLSSSSTDTQYFGPGTRLTVL.

Comment on this clonotype: Just one base apart from a much larger clone, this may be a read error. This chain joins TRBV5-1 and TRBJ2-7, with 13 bases identical to TRBD2. The CDR3 is made up of 15 amino acids. Per the germline V gene, CDR1 is SGHRS and CDR2 is YFSETQ. CDR3 sequence: CASSPGTSGDPDQHF. As DNA, the CDR3 is TGCGCCAGCAGCCCCGGGACTAGCGGGGACCCTGACCAGCACTTC.

Comment on this clonotype: One end of the junction fails to match germline, which may point to a read error. The rearrangement links TRBV9 to TRBJ2-5, with D possibly matching TRBD2 (6 bases). CDR1 SGDLS and CDR2 YYNGEE come from the germline V gene. The CDR3 spans 17 residues. CDR3 residues: CAGSHSATVEGQETQYF. Written as DNA, the CDR3 is TGTGCCGGCAGCCATTCCGCGACTGTGGAGGGGCAAGAGACCCAGTACTTC. Full variable domain (missing parts from reference TRBV9 and TRBJ2-5): DSGVTQTPKHLITATGQRVTLRCSPRSGDLSVYWYQQSLDQGLQFLIQYYNGEERAKGNILERFSAQQFPDLHSELNLSSLELGDSALYFCAGSHSATVEGQETQYFGPGTRLLVL.

Comment on this clonotype: The CDR3 does not close with the conserved phenylalanine or tryptophan, likely indicating a read error. This chain uses TRBV10-3 with TRBJ2-7; 7 bases match TRBD2. This CDR3 has 14 amino acids. After removal of 6 bases from V and 4 bases from J, the junction contained 9 bases not matched to a gene. CDR1 and CDR2 from the germline V gene are ENHRY and SYGVKD. The DNA of the CDR3 is TGTGCCATCAGGGACCCCGGGACTACTTACGAGCAGTACCTC. It codes for CAIRDPGTTYEQYL.

In the case of this clonotype: Compared with germline, one end of the junction differs, possibly owing to a read error. The chain is built from TRBV5-1 and TRBJ1-1; D unclear. CDR3 length: 14 residues. Germline V lookup: CDR1 SGHRS, CDR2 YFSETQ. CDR3 DNA: TGCGCCAACAGCTTTGACAACCTGAACACTGAAGCTTTCTTT. This gives the protein CANSFDNLNTEAFF.

For this clonotype: Its ends do not fully match the called genes, so a read error is possible. This chain uses TRBV29-1 with TRBJ2-3; perhaps TRBD1 as D (6 bases). Germline CDR1 is SQVTM and CDR2 is ANQGSEA. This CDR3 has 14 amino acids. The CDR3 DNA sequence: TGCAGCGTAAGCGAGAGTGGGGGCACAGATACTCAGTATTTT. Its translation: CSVSESGGTDTQYF.

About this clonotype itself: Since a much larger clone is just one base distant, this may be a read error. CDR3 nucleotides: TGCGCCAGCAGCGACGTCGACACTGAAGCTTTCTTT. Translated, it gives CASSDVDTEAFF. The chain uses TRBV5-1 and TRBJ1-1; no reliable D call. In germline, CDR1 is SGHRS, CDR2 YFSETQ. Trimming stripped 4 bases from V and 3 bases from J, with 7 bases between. This CDR3 spans 12 amino acids.

With regard to this clonotype: One junction end does not reproduce the germline sequence, and a read error may be involved. This chain links TRBV7-8 with TRBJ1-5; perhaps TRBD1 as D (6 bases). Germline V gene data show CDR1 as SGHVS and CDR2 as FQNEAQ. The CDR3 covers 16 residues. The CDR3 nucleotides are TGTGCCAGCTGCGAATCACGTGGGGACACCAATCAGCCCCAGCATTTC. Its translation is CASCESRGDTNQPQHF.

DNA for the CDR3: TGTGCCAGCAGTTTATTTGGTGTGGGAGTAGGGGATGAGCAGTTCTTC. Amino acids: CASSLFGVGVGDEQFF. This chain uses TRBV12-3 or TRBV12-4 with TRBJ2-1; D is tentatively TRBD1 or TRBD2 (5 bases each). Trimming left V 2 bases short and J 8 bases short, with 19 bases between. The CDR3 runs 16 residues.

Comments on this clonotype: A much larger clone lies one base from this, so it may be a read error. The V and J genes are TRBV6-1 and TRBJ2-7; D gene ambiguous. V was trimmed by 0 bases and J by 2 bases, leaving 5 bases between them. The CDR3 covers 13 residues. CDR1 and CDR2 from the germline V gene are MNHNS and SASEGT. The CDR3 sequence: CASSEAITYEQYF. The CDR3 bases are TGTGCCAGCAGTGAAGCGATTACCTACGAGCAGTACTTC.

In regard to this clonotype: A much larger clone is a single base away; this may be a read error. The chain has TRBV7-8 and TRBJ1-5; D possibly corresponds to TRBD1 (6 bases). CDR1 and CDR2 (germline): SGHVS, FQNEAQ. There are 18 residues in the CDR3. V lost 5 bases to trimming and J lost 2 bases, with 22 bases between them. This chain's CDR3 is CASSPSSPRQARNQPQHF. CDR3 nucleotides: TGTGCCAGCAGCCCTTCCAGCCCAAGACAGGCGCGCAATCAGCCCCAGCATTTT.

The chain is built from TRBV28 and TRBJ2-2; unclear D gene. This CDR3 comprises 16 residues. V was pared by 5 bases and J by 3 bases, with 16 bases between. Germline CDR1 reads MDHEN; CDR2 reads SYDVKM. The CDR3 DNA is TGTGCCAGCAGTACCATGAGACGACTGGACACCGGGGAGCTGTTTTTT. Translation: CASSTMRRLDTGELFF.

Many counts were recorded for this clonotype. V gene TRBV29-1 combines with J gene TRBJ2-1; TRBD2 aligns across 10 bases. The germline gives CDR1 SQVTM, CDR2 ANQGSEA. V lost 7 bases, J lost 6 bases, and 3 bases stayed unmatched. This CDR3 region has 12 residues. The CDR3 reads CSDRTSGNEQFF. The CDR3 nucleotides are TGCAGCGATAGGACTAGCGGCAATGAGCAGTTCTTC.

To note about this clonotype: The junction differs from germline at one of its ends, possibly a read error. The V and J genes are TRBV11-2 and TRBJ2-7; 10 positions agree with TRBD2. The V gene's germline CDR1 is SGHAT and CDR2 FQNNGV. The CDR3 length is 20 residues. CDR3 amino acids: CASSTLQGVGLAGAIYEQYF. In DNA form, the CDR3 reads TGTGCCAGCAGCACTCTACAGGGGGTGGGTCTAGCGGGAGCGATCTACGAGCAGTATTTC.